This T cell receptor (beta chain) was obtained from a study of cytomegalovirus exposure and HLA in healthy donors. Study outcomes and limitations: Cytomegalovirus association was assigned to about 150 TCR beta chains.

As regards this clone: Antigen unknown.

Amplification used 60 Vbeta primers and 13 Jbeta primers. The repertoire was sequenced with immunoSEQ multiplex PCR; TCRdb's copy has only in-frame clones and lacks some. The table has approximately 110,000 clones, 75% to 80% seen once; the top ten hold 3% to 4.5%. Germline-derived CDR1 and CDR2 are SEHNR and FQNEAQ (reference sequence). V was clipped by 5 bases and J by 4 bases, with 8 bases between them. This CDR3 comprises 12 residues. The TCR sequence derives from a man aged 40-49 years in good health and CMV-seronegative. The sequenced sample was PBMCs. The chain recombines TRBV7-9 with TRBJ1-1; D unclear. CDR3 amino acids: CASSPRGTEAFF. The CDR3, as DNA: TGTGCCAGCAGCCCCCGAGGCACTGAAGCTTTCTTT.